This T cell receptor beta chain came from a study of T cells after yellow fever vaccination. One entry per CDR3 protein, called by TCRdb with MiXCR from the 5' RACE reads. The sample includes hundreds of thousands of distinct CDR3 sequences, 13% of them seen just once. Per germline, CDR1 SGDLS and CDR2 YYNGEE. Trimming removed 3 bases from V and 3 bases from J, with 10 bases in between. The CDR3 loop spans 14 amino acids. The source is a man in his thirties or forties who received the YFV17D yellow fever vaccine. This chain joins TRBV9 and TRBJ2-1, with D hard to call. Sample: PBMCs, taken on the day of the yellow fever booster vaccination. CDR3 nucleotide sequence: TGTGCCAGCAGCGCGACTGTAAACTACAATGAGCAGTTCTTC. It yields the protein CASSATVNYNEQFF.